These T cell receptor beta chains were read from a single sample in a study of blood T cell repertoires in COVID-19. The assay was immunoSEQ multiplex PCR, and TCRdb's table has in-frame clones only and misses some. The sample shows around 15,000 clones, about 90% of them seen only once. Material: peripheral blood. The source is a human donor in a cohort sampled during active COVID-19. Both conserved end residues are part of each CDR3.

V gene: TRBV11-2
J gene: TRBJ2-7
CDR3 protein: CASSLVGGPSEQYF

V gene: TRBV13
J gene: TRBJ1-3
CDR3 protein: CASSGGTGASSGNTIYF

V gene: TRBV5-4
J gene: TRBJ2-3
CDR3 protein: CASSLSAGTDTQYF

V gene: TRBV5-4
J gene: TRBJ1-2
CDR3 protein: CASSFQGDYGYTF

V gene: TRBV2
J gene: TRBJ1-3
CDR3 protein: CASWRGLTPLSSGNTIYF

V gene: TRBV24-1
J gene: TRBJ2-5
CDR3 protein: CATSGAKKETQYF

V gene: TRBV2
J gene: TRBJ2-7
CDR3 protein: CASSEGTGYEQYF

V gene: TRBV5-1
J gene: TRBJ2-5
CDR3 protein: CASSLEPGPGETQYF

V gene: TRBV15
J gene: TRBJ1-1
CDR3 protein: CATSRAGGSNTEAFF

V gene: TRBV4-1
J gene: TRBJ2-1
CDR3 protein: CASSQGPTRTGTRLDEQFF

V gene: TRBV5-4
J gene: TRBJ2-7
CDR3 protein: CASSKTSGGIYEQYF

V gene: TRBV12-5
J gene: TRBJ2-7
CDR3 protein: CARDRGYEQYF

V gene: TRBV6-2/TRBV6-3
J gene: TRBJ1-1
CDR3 protein: CASSWDRGRWTEAFF

V gene: TRBV14
J gene: TRBJ2-7
CDR3 protein: CASSAREGYYEQYF

V gene: TRBV6-2/TRBV6-3
J gene: TRBJ2-1
CDR3 protein: CASSYSEYTNEQFF

V gene: TRBV2
J gene: TRBJ2-3
CDR3 protein: CASSGRRGADTQYF

V gene: TRBV27
J gene: TRBJ2-3
CDR3 protein: CASSLREGRDTQYF

V gene: TRBV7-9
J gene: TRBJ1-1
CDR3 protein: CASSFRDRTEAFF

V gene: TRBV27
J gene: TRBJ2-2
CDR3 protein: CASSSVNGQGSSGELFF

V gene: TRBV5-1
J gene: TRBJ2-7
CDR3 protein: CASSPGDRNSYEQYF

V gene: TRBV7-2
J gene: TRBJ2-7
CDR3 protein: CASSPGGWNSHF

V gene: TRBV2
J gene: TRBJ2-6
CDR3 protein: CASKSSGANVLTF

V gene: TRBV7-8
J gene: TRBJ2-7
CDR3 protein: CASSFRRDYEQYF

V gene: TRBV6-5
J gene: TRBJ1-2
CDR3 protein: CASSYGPGLGGYTF

V gene: TRBV14
J gene: TRBJ1-2
CDR3 protein: CASSSQGQGEWGNYGYTF

V gene: TRBV7-9
J gene: TRBJ1-1
CDR3 protein: CASSLRTGGYTEAFF